This T cell receptor (beta chain) was found in a study of identical twins. Notes on the study in general: There were fewer insertions in abundant cord blood beta clonotypes, but memory repertoires showed no such pattern.

CDR3 length: 13 amino acids. Germline V gene data show CDR1 as SNHLY and CDR2 as FYNNEI. V shed 5 bases and J 2 bases; nucleotides not matched to a gene: 3. Only a few counts were recorded for this clonotype. The antigen is unknown. Using its own MiXCR run on the 5' RACE reads, TCRdb lists one record per CDR3 protein. The sample consists of roughly 540,000 distinct CDR3 sequences, less than 25% of them appearing once. A further study also used this sample, focusing on T cells expressing NK-cell markers. From that second work: Source material for TCR beta repertoires consisted of sorted CD3+CD56+NKG2C+, CD3+CD56+NKG2C- and CD3+CD56-NKG2C+ T cells.

This clonotype was sampled from a woman aged 18-29 years in good health. V usage is TRBV2 and J usage is TRBJ2-7; 7 bases are shared with TRBD1. The sequencing input was CD4+ T cells sorted from blood. The CDR3 protein is CASSKGGAYEQYF. CDR3 nucleotides: TGTGCCAGCAGTAAAGGGGGCGCCTACGAGCAGTACTTC. The full variable domain, completed using reference TRBV2 and TRBJ2-7, is EPEVTQTPSHQVTQMGQEVILRCVPISNHLYFYWYRQILGQKVEFLVSFYNNEISEKSEIFDDQFSVERPDGSNFTLKIRSTKLEDSAMYFCASSKGGAYEQYFGPGTRLTVT.